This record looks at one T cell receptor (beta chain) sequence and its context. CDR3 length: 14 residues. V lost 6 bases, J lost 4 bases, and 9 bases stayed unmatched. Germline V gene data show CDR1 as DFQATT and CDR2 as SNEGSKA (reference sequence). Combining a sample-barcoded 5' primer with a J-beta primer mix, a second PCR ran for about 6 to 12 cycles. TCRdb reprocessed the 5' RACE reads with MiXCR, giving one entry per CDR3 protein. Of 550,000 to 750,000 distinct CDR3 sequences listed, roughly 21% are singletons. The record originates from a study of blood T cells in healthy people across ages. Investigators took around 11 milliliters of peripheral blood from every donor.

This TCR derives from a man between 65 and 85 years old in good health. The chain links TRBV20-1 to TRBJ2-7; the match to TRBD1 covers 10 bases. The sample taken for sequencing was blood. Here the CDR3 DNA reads TGCAGTGCCGCTACAAGGACAGGGGGGTACGAGCAGTACTTC. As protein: CSAATRTGGYEQYF.